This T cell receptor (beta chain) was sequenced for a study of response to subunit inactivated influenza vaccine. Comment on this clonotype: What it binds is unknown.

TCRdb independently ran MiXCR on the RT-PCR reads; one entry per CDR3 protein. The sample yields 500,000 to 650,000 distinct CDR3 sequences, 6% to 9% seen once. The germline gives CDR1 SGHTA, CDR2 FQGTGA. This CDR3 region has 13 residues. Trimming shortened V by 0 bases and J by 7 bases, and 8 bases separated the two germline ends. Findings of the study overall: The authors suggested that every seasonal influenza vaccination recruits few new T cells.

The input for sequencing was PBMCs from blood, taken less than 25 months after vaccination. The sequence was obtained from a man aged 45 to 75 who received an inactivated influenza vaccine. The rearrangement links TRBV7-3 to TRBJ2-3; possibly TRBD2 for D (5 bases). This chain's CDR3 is CASSLTAGNTQYF. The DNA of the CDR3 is TGTGCCAGCAGCTTAACTGCGGGCAATACGCAGTATTTT.